A single sample gave rise to the 30 T cell receptor beta chains below, sequenced in a study of T cells in Graves' hyperthyroidism and ophthalmopathy. The TCR beta CDR3 regions underwent amplification using RNA transcripts as the source. HTBI primers were employed in a first-round RT-PCR of the TCR CDR3. MiXCR was run by TCRdb on the multiplex PCR reads, yielding one entry per CDR3 protein. The table has roughly 800,000 distinct CDR3 sequences, 38% seen once. The sequencing input was blood. Receptors originate from a man younger than 35 with Graves' hyperthyroidism.

At least ten counts were recorded for this clonotype. This chain links TRBV29-1 with TRBJ1-2; TRBD1 is a possible D gene (6 bases). Germline CDR1 reads SQVTM; CDR2 reads ANQGSEA. The CDR3 runs to 12 residues. Deletions cut 6 bases from V and 4 bases from J, with 12 bases between. The CDR3 bases are TGCAGCGTCTTAGGACAGATCTATGGCTACACCTTC. Encoded protein: CSVLGQIYGYTF.

The chain joins TRBV7-6 to TRBJ2-7; D might be TRBD2 (6 bases). CDR3 length: 15 residues. Germline-derived CDR1 and CDR2 are SGHVS and FNYEAQ. Between the trimmed V and J ends, which lost 1 base and 6 bases, there was a span of 16 bases. CDR3 bases: TGTGCCAGCAGCTTAGGCGAGGGGAAAGCGGGCGAGCAGTACTTC. Translation gives CASSLGEGKAGEQYF.

This sequence joins TRBV9 and TRBJ1-4, with D hard to call. Germline CDR1 and CDR2: SGDLS and YYNGEE. Trimming shortened V by 0 bases and J by 8 bases, and 8 bases separated the two germline ends. This CDR3 has 13 amino acids. CDR3 sequence: CASSVGTGEKLFF. The CDR3 DNA reads TGTGCCAGCAGCGTAGGGACGGGAGAAAAACTGTTTTTT.

The V call is TRBV7-9, the J call TRBJ2-7, with 7 bases matching TRBD1. The CDR3 covers 17 residues. With 5 bases clipped from V and 7 bases from J, the junction kept 20 bases outside the gene matches. The germline CDR1 and CDR2 sequences are SEHNR and FQNEAQ (reference sequence). In DNA form, the CDR3 reads TGTGCCAGCAGCCAAGTCCCCGGGACAGCTGGCCTCACGGAGCAGTACTTC. Translation: CASSQVPGTAGLTEQYF.

This clonotype was observed at least ten times. The chain recombines TRBV2 with TRBJ2-5; 7 nucleotides agree with TRBD2. The CDR3 extends over 15 amino acids. The J segment lost 5 bases and the V segment lost 4 bases, leaving 10 bases of the junction unmatched. Germline CDR1 reads SNHLY; CDR2 reads FYNNEI. For the CDR3, the DNA is TGTGCCAGCAGTGGGGACTACGGGGGAGGGGAGACCCAGTACTTC. Its translation is CASSGDYGGGETQYF.

Ten or more counts support this clonotype. The chain has TRBV10-3 and TRBJ1-1, with TRBD1 matching over 7 bases. This CDR3 is 15 amino acids long. V shed 4 bases and J 0 bases; nucleotides not matched to a gene: 5. CDR1 is ENHRY, CDR2 SYGVKD, per germline. For the CDR3, the DNA is TGTGCCATCAGTGCGTTTGACAGGGTGAACACTGAAGCTTTCTTT. This codes for CAISAFDRVNTEAFF.

The chain recombines TRBV29-1 with TRBJ1-1; TRBD1 agrees at 9 bases. From germline, CDR1 is SQVTM and CDR2 ANQGSEA. The CDR3 length is 13 residues. V dropped 4 bases and J dropped 4; count of bases not matched to a gene: 4. CDR3 sequence (DNA): TGCAGCGTTGGGGGACAGGGAGCCACTGAAGCTTTCTTT. This sequence encodes CSVGGQGATEAFF.

The rearrangement links TRBV29-1 to TRBJ2-2, with TRBD1 matching over 8 bases. With 7 bases clipped from V and 3 bases from J, the junction kept 1 base outside the gene matches. Germline CDR1 SQVTM, CDR2 ANQGSEA. This CDR3 contains 12 residues. CDR3 loop: CSAGGDTGELFF. DNA for the CDR3: TGCAGCGCAGGGGGCGACACCGGGGAGCTGTTTTTT.

The CDR3 spells CASSLGGKGETQYF. Written as DNA, the CDR3 is TGTGCCAGCAGCTTAGGCGGGAAGGGAGAGACCCAGTACTTC. The chain carries TRBV5-4 and TRBJ2-5, with D possibly being TRBD2 (6 bases). The V and J ends lost 2 bases and 4 bases respectively, with 12 bases between them. Germline lookup yields CDR1 SGHNT and CDR2 YYREEE (reference sequence). The length of the CDR3 is 14 residues.

Ten or more counts support this clonotype. This chain joins TRBV5-8 and TRBJ1-6, with a tentative D call TRBD1 (6 bases). This CDR3 has 13 residues. Germline CDR1 and CDR2: SGHTS and YDEGEE. V was trimmed by 7 bases and J by 9 bases, leaving 14 bases between them. Written as DNA, the CDR3 is TGTGCCAGCTACTTACAGGGACGTTCACCCCTCCACTTT. Protein: CASYLQGRSPLHF. The whole variable domain, remainder taken from reference TRBV5-8 and TRBJ1-6, is EAGVTQSPTHLIKTRGQQATLRCSPISGHTSVYWYQQALGLGLQFLLWYDEGEERNRGNFPPRFSGRQFPNYSSELNVNALELEDSALYLCASYLQGRSPLHFGNGTRLTVT.

The table lists this clonotype with many counts. J is TRBJ1-5 and V is TRBV20-1; the D gene is possibly TRBD1 (5 bases). The germline CDR1 and CDR2 sequences are DFQATT and SNEGSKA (reference sequence). Trimming took off 3 bases at V and 6 bases at J, with 15 bases between the two ends. CDR3 size: 14 residues. The CDR3 nucleotides read TGCAGTGCTAGGTCCCCGGGGCTGTCTCAGCCCCAGCATTTT. As protein: CSARSPGLSQPQHF.

The chain combines TRBV4-3 with TRBJ2-5; 11 bases agree with TRBD2. The trim removed 6 bases at V and 1 base at J, leaving 10 bases unmatched. There are 17 residues in the CDR3. Germline loops: CDR1 LGHNA, CDR2 YSLEER. The CDR3: CASSSERTSGSQETQYF. The CDR3 DNA sequence: TGCGCCAGCAGTTCCGAACGCACTAGCGGGAGCCAAGAGACCCAGTACTTC.

The V call is TRBV2, the J call TRBJ2-7; D perhaps matches TRBD1 (5 bases). The DNA end is a closer match to TRBJ2-1, so the J assignment may be wrong. This CDR3 spans 11 amino acids. The germline V gene encodes CDR1 SNHLY and CDR2 FYNNEI. CDR3 region: CASSGQSEQFF. CDR3 DNA: TGTGCCAGCAGTGGACAGAGCGAGCAGTTCTTC.

The chain is built from TRBV2 and TRBJ2-7; 9 bases are shared with TRBD2. This CDR3 is built from 14 residues. CDR1 and CDR2 (germline): SNHLY, FYNNEI. V was pared by 3 bases and J by 6 bases, with 6 bases of the junction left unmatched. The CDR3: CASSELAGLLEQYF. CDR3 DNA: TGTGCCAGCAGTGAGCTAGCGGGGCTGCTCGAGCAGTACTTC.

There are many counts of this clonotype. This chain links TRBV29-1 with TRBJ1-1; 8 nucleotides align to TRBD1. The CDR3 has 13 residues. The V gene end was trimmed by 3 bases and the J gene end by 2 bases; junction bases not matched to a gene: 2. Germline CDR1 SQVTM, CDR2 ANQGSEA. CDR3 sequence: CSVEDRANTEAFF. CDR3 coding DNA: TGCAGCGTTGAGGACAGGGCAAACACTGAAGCTTTCTTT.

V usage is TRBV5-1 and J usage is TRBJ2-7, with 8 bases matching TRBD2. The CDR3 length is 18 residues. Per the germline V gene, CDR1 is SGHRS and CDR2 is YFSETQ. V was clipped by 0 bases and J by 0 bases; unmatched bases: 11. CDR3 bases: TGCGCCAGCAGCTTGGCCTTGGTAGCGGGGTCTAGCTCCTACGAGCAGTACTTC. It is translated as CASSLALVAGSSSYEQYF.

In this sample, this clonotype turned up a few times. This chain connects TRBV2 to TRBJ2-7; 7 bases fit TRBD1. With 10 bases clipped from V and 2 bases from J, the junction kept 11 bases outside the gene matches. The CDR3 totals 14 residues. From germline, CDR1 is SNHLY and CDR2 FYNNEI. CDR3 DNA: TGTGCCACTCTCCAGTGGGACAGCGCCTACGAGCAGTACTTC. Protein product: CATLQWDSAYEQYF.

This chain connects TRBV19 to TRBJ2-7, with 9 bases identical to TRBD1. This CDR3 contains 19 residues. In germline, CDR1 is LNHDA, CDR2 SQIVND (reference sequence). Trimming took 4 bases from V and 6 from J; bases not matched to a gene: 22. In DNA, the CDR3 is TGTGCCAGTAGTAGAAAGCCCGCCGGGACAGGGTTTTCCAGAGGCGAGCAGTACTTC. Amino acid sequence: CASSRKPAGTGFSRGEQYF.

CDR3 region: CASGDPSGYEQYF. DNA of the CDR3: TGTGCCAGCGGGGACCCCTCAGGATATGAGCAGTACTTC. The chain is built from TRBV25-1 and TRBJ2-7, with D perhaps being TRBD1 or TRBD2 (5 bases each). V dropped 8 bases and J dropped 7 bases, with 18 bases sitting between them. CDR1 MGHDK and CDR2 SYGVNS come from the germline V gene. The CDR3 runs to 13 residues.

Comment on this clonotype: A clone one base away is much larger, so this may be a read error. No conserved phenylalanine or tryptophan is present at the end of the CDR3, so a read error is the likely explanation. J is TRBJ1-1 and V is TRBV20-1; 8 positions match TRBD1. Looked up from germline, CDR1 is DFQATT and CDR2 is SNEGSKA (reference sequence). The CDR3 has 13 amino acids. The junction had 7 bases not matched to a gene; V was cut back by 3 bases and J by 7 bases. The CDR3 DNA reads TGCAGTGCTAGGGTAACTGGACAGGGTGAAGCTTTCCTT. Translated: CSARVTGQGEAFL.

This clonotype was seen at least ten times. The V gene is TRBV24-1, the J gene TRBJ2-5; 7 nucleotides align to TRBD2. This CDR3 is 14 amino acids long. Trimming removed 1 base from V and 5 bases from J; junction bases left unmatched: 3. Germline values: CDR1 KGHDR, CDR2 SFDVKD. CDR3 in DNA: TGTGCCACCAGTGATTTTGGACTAGTTGAGACCCAGTACTTC. Its translation: CATSDFGLVETQYF.

This clonotype was recorded at least ten times. The chain carries TRBV19 and TRBJ1-4; D is undetermined. Trimming took off 7 bases at V and 8 bases at J, with 14 bases between the two ends. CDR1 is LNHDA, CDR2 SQIVND, per germline (reference sequence). The CDR3 consists of 13 residues. The DNA of the CDR3 is TGTGCCAGTACAACGCGGTGGGAGGAAAAACTGTTTTTT. Its translation is CASTTRWEEKLFF.

V gene TRBV9 combines with J gene TRBJ2-7; D is perhaps TRBD1 or TRBD2 (6 bases each). The CDR3 extends over 12 amino acids. CDR1 is SGDLS and CDR2 is YYNGEE in the germline V gene. Between the trimmed V and J ends, which lost 7 bases and 7 bases, there was a span of 15 bases. Here the CDR3 DNA reads TGTGCCAGCTCACGGGGGCTTGAGGAGCAGTACTTC. Amino acids: CASSRGLEEQYF.

Notes on this clonotype: A much larger clone lies a single base off, so this may be a read error. The rearrangement links TRBV12-3 or TRBV12-4 to TRBJ1-6; D is uncertain. The CDR3 is made up of 13 amino acids. The V end lost 5 bases, the J end lost 10 bases, and 12 bases lay between the germline ends. This CDR3 is CASSQRLGSPLHF. The CDR3 DNA follows: TGTGCCAGCAGTCAGCGACTGGGATCACCCCTCCACTTT.

The J gene is TRBJ2-7, the V gene TRBV29-1; 7 bases are shared with TRBD1. Losses at the gene ends were 6 bases for V and 2 bases for J; bases not matched to a gene: 7. The CDR3 consists of 13 residues. The germline CDR1 and CDR2 sequences are SQVTM and ANQGSEA. In DNA, the CDR3 is TGCAGCGTCGCACAGGGGCTAACCTACGAGCAGTACTTC. This encodes CSVAQGLTYEQYF.

This clonotype was recorded at least ten times. This sequence joins TRBV29-1 and TRBJ2-5; 8 nucleotides line up with TRBD2. V lost 2 bases to trimming and J lost 6 bases; unmatched junction nucleotides: 2. The CDR3 is 12 amino acids. CDR1 is SQVTM, CDR2 ANQGSEA, per germline. DNA of the CDR3: TGCAGCGTTGAATTAGCGGGGCAGACCCAGTACTTC. Translated: CSVELAGQTQYF. Variable domain in full (rest from reference TRBV29-1 and TRBJ2-5): SAVISQKPSRDICQRGTSLTIQCQVDSQVTMMFWYRQQPGQSLTLIATANQGSEATYESGFVIDKFPISRPNLTFSTLTVSNMSPEDSSIYLCSVELAGQTQYFGPGTRLLVL.

This clonotype was seen ten or more times. V is TRBV19 and J is TRBJ1-6; no clear D. CDR1 and CDR2 from the germline V gene are LNHDA and SQIVND (reference sequence). The CDR3 is made up of 15 amino acids. Trimming shortened V by 1 base and J by 7 bases, and 11 bases separated the two germline ends. The CDR3 region has the DNA TGTGCCAGTAGTATAGTCGGCAGCGCGAATTCACCCCTCCACTTT. This translates into CASSIVGSANSPLHF.

The CDR3 DNA follows: TGTGCCAGTAGTACCCTCCGGACGGACGGCAATCAGCCCCAGCATTTT. Translation: CASSTLRTDGNQPQHF. The chain uses TRBV19 and TRBJ1-5; the D is unclear. In germline, CDR1 is LNHDA, CDR2 SQIVND (reference sequence). The CDR3 is 16 amino acids. Trimming took 4 bases from V and 2 from J, leaving 15 bases between them.

This clonotype was detected many times. The CDR3 DNA sequence: TGCAGCGTTGCCACAGCAATGAACACTGAAGCTTTCTTT. Residues: CSVATAMNTEAFF. The gene calls are TRBV29-1 and TRBJ1-1; D remains unclear. Trimming cost V 4 bases and J 0 bases, with 9 bases left between them. The CDR3 contains 13 residues. The germline CDR1 and CDR2 sequences are SQVTM and ANQGSEA. The full variable domain, in which reference TRBV29-1 and TRBJ1-1 provide the parts outside the CDR3, is SAVISQKPSRDICQRGTSLTIQCQVDSQVTMMFWYRQQPGQSLTLIATANQGSEATYESGFVIDKFPISRPNLTFSTLTVSNMSPEDSSIYLCSVATAMNTEAFFGQGTRLTVV.

This rearrangement joins TRBV2 to TRBJ2-7; TRBD1 aligns across 10 bases. Germline values: CDR1 SNHLY, CDR2 FYNNEI. V trimming: 3 bases; J trimming: 4 bases; junction bases outside the gene matches: 6. The CDR3 has 15 amino acids. Written as DNA, the CDR3 is TGTGCCAGCAGTGAGAGGAGACAGGGGGCTTACGAGCAGTACTTC. Translating it yields CASSERRQGAYEQYF.